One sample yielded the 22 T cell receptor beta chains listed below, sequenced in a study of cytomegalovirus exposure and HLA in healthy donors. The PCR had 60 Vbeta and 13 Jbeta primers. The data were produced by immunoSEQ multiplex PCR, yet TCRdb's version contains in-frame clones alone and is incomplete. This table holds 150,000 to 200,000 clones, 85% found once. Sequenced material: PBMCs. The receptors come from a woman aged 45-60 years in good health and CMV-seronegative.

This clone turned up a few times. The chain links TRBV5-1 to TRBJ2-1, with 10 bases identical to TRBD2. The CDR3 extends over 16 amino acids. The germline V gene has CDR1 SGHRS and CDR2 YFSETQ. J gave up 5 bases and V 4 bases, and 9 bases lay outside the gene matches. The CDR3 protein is CASSRDRLAGDNEQFF. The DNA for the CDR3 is TGCGCCAGCAGCCGAGACCGGCTAGCGGGAGACAATGAGCAGTTCTTC.

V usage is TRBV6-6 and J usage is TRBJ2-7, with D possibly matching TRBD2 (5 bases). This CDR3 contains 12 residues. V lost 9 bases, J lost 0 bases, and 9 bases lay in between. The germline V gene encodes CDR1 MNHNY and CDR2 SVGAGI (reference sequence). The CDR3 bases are TGTGCCAGTTCGACTAACTCCTACGAGCAGTACTTC. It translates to CASSTNSYEQYF.

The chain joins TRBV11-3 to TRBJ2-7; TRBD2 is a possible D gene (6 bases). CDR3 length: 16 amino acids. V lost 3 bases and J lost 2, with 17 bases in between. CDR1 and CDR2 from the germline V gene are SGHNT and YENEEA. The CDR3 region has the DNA TGTGCCAGCAGCTTGGGGAGCGGGTTAGCCCCCTACGAGCAGTACTTC. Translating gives CASSLGSGLAPYEQYF.

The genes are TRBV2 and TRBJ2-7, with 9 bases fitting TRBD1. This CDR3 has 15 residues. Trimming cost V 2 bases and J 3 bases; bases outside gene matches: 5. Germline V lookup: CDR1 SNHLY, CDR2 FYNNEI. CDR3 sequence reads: CASSETGTGFYEQYF. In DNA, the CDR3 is TGTGCCAGCAGTGAAACCGGGACAGGGTTCTACGAGCAGTACTTC.

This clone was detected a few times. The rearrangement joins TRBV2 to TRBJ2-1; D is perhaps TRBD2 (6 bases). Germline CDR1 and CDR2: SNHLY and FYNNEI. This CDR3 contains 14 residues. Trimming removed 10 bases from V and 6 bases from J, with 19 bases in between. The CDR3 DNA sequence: TGTGCCACCCGGGAGCTAGGGCGTCGCAATGAGCAGTTCTTC. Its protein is CATRELGRRNEQFF.

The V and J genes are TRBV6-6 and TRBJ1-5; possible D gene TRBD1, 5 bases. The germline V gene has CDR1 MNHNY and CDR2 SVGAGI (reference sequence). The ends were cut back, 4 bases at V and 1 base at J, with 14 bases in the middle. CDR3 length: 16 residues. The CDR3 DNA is TGTGCCAGCAGTTCCGGCCAGGGAATGAGCAATCAGCCCCAGCATTTT. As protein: CASSSGQGMSNQPQHF.

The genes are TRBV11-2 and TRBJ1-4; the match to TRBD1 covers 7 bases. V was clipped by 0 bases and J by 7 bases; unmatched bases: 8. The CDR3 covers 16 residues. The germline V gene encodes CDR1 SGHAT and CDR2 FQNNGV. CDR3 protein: CASSLDPGTVVEKLFF. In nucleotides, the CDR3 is TGTGCCAGCAGCTTAGACCCCGGGACAGTCGTTGAAAAACTGTTTTTT.

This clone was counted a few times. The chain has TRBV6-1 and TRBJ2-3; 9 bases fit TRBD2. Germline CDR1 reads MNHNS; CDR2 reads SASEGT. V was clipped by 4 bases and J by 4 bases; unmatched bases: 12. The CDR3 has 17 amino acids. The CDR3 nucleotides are TGTGCCAGCAGTGGCGGCGGGAGGGCCCTGTTGGCAGATACGCAGTATTTT. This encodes CASSGGGRALLADTQYF.

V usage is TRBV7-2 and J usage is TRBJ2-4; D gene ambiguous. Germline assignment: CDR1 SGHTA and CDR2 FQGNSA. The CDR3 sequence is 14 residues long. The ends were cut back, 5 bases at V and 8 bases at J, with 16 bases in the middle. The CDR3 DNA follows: TGTGCCAGCAGCCTAAGGCCGCTGGCGGACATTCAGTACTTC. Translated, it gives CASSLRPLADIQYF.

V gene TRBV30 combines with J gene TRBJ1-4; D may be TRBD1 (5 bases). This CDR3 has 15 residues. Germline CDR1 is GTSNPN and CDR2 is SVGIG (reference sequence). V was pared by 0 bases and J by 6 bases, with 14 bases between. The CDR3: CAWSVKDTNYEKLFF. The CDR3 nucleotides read TGTGCCTGGAGTGTAAAGGACACCAATTATGAAAAACTGTTTTTT.

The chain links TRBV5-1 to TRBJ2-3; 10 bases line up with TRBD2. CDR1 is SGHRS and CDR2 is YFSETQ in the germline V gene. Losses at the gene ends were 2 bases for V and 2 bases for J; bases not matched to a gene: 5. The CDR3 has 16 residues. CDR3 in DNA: TGCGCCAGCAGCTTTCTTCTAGCGGGGGACACAGATACGCAGTATTTT. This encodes CASSFLLAGDTDTQYF.

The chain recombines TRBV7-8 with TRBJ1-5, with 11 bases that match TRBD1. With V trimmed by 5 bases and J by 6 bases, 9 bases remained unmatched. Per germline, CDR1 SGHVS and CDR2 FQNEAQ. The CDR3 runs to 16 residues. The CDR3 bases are TGTGCCAGCAGCCGGCGCCGGGACAGGGGGGTTCAGCCCCAGCATTTT. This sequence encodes CASSRRRDRGVQPQHF.

CDR3: CASRGAGTGELFF. The CDR3 coding sequence is TGTGCCAGCAGGGGCGCGGGGACCGGGGAGCTGTTTTTT. The chain couples TRBV6-6 to TRBJ2-2; the D gene is possibly TRBD2 (6 bases). This CDR3 has 13 amino acids. The V gene lost 6 bases and the J gene lost 5 bases, with 10 bases spanning the gap. Per germline, CDR1 MNHNY and CDR2 SVGAGI (reference sequence).

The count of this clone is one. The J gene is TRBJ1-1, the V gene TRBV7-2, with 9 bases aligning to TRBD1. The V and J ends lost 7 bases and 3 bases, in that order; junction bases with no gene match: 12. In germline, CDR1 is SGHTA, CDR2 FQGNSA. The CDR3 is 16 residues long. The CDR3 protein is CASNIGSTGGDTEAFF. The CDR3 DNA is TGTGCCAGCAATATTGGTAGTACAGGGGGCGACACTGAAGCTTTCTTT.

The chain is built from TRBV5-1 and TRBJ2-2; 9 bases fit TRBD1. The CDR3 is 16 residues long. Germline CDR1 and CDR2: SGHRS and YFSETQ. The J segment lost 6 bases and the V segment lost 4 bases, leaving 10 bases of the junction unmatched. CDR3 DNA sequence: TGCGCCAGCAGCCCGGGGACAGGGACTATCCCCGGGGAGCTGTTTTTT. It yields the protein CASSPGTGTIPGELFF.

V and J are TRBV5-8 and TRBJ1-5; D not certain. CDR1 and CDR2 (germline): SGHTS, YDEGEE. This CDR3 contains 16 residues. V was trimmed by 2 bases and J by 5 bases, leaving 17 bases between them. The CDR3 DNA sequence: TGTGCCAGCAGCTTTCTTGCCCCAACGCGGCATCAGCCCCAGCATTTT. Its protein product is CASSFLAPTRHQPQHF.

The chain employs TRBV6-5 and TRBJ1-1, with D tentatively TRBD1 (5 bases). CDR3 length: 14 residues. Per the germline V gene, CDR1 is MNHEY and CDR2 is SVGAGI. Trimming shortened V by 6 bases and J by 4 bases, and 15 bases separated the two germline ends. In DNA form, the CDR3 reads TGTGCCAGCAGGTTGGAGGGGAGGGGCACTGAAGCTTTCTTT. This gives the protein CASRLEGRGTEAFF.

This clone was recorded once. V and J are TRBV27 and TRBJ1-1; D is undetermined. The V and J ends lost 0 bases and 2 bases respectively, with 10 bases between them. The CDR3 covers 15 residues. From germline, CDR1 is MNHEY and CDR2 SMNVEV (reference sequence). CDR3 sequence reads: CASSLSNGFNTEAFF. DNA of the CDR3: TGTGCCAGCAGTTTATCGAACGGTTTTAACACTGAAGCTTTCTTT.

The CDR3 here is CASSQDIGALDYEQYF. The CDR3 DNA reads TGCGCCAGCAGCCAAGATATAGGGGCCCTAGATTACGAGCAGTACTTC. The chain couples TRBV4-1 to TRBJ2-7; perhaps TRBD1 as D (5 bases). The CDR3 is 16 amino acids. CDR1 is MGHRA and CDR2 is YSYEKL in the germline V gene. Trimming shortened V by 0 bases and J by 4 bases, and 16 bases separated the two germline ends.

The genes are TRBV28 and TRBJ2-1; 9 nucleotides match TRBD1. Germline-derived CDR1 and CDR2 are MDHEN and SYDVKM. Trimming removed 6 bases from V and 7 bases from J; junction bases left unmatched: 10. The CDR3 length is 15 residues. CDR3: CASSRDRAEVNEQFF. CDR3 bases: TGTGCCAGCAGCCGGGACAGGGCCGAGGTAAATGAGCAGTTCTTC.

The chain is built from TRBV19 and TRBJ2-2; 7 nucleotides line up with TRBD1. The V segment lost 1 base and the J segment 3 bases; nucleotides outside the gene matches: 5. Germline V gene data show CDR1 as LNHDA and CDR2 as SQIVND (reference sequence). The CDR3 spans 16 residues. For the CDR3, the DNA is TGTGCCAGTAGTATAGTGGGACAGCCAGACACCGGGGAGCTGTTTTTT. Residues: CASSIVGQPDTGELFF.

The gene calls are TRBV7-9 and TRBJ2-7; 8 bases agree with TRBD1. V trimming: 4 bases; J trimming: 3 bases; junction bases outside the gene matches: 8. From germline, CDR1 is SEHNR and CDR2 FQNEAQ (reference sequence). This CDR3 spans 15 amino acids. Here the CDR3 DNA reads TGTGCCAGCAGCTACCTGACGACAGGGGACTACGAGCAGTACTTC. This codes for CASSYLTTGDYEQYF.